The entry below gives a single TCR beta chain sequence along with its context. The data originate from a study of blood T cell repertoires in COVID-19. Study details: From the United States, Italy and Spain came samples of acute and convalescent COVID-19.

The study assigned cohorts using participant-reported clinical history. Recovered participants had two consecutive negative NP/OP PCR tests, healthcare professional clearance, or symptom resolution. Method: immunoSEQ multiplex PCR; TCRdb's copy keeps in-frame clones and lacks some. The table has over 250,000 clones, about 87% seen once. The ends lost 5 bases at V and 5 bases at J; junction bases unmatched: 9. The CDR3 length is 15 residues. Germline V gene lookup returns CDR1 MDHEN and CDR2 SYDVKM. The chain couples TRBV28 to TRBJ2-5; TRBD1 matches at 9 bases. The clonotype was recovered from a woman aged 18-29 years who had recovered from COVID-19. The specimen was PBMCs or T cells enriched from blood (not recorded which). The CDR3 loop reads CASSPGTGYWETQYF. CDR3 bases: TGTGCCAGCAGTCCCGGGACAGGGTATTGGGAGACCCAGTACTTC.